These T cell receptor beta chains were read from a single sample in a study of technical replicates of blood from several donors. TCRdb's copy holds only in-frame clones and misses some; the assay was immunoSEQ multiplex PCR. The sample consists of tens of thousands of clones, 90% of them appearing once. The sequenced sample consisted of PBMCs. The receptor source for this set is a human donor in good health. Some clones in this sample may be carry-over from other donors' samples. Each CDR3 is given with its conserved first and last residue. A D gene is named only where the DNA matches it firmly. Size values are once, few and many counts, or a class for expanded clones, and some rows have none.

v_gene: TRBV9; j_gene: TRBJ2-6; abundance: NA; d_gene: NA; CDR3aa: CASSVGGPGANVLTF; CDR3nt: TGTGCCAGCAGCGTAGGAGGGCCTGGGGCCAACGTCCTGACTTTC
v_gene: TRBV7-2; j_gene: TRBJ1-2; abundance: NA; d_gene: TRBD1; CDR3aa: CASSQEGGALYYGYTF; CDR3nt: TGTGCCAGCAGCCAAGAAGGGGGCGCATTGTACTATGGCTACACCTTC
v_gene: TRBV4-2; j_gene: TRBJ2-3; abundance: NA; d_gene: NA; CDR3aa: CASSQDDASAGTQYF; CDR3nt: TGTGCCAGCAGCCAAGATGACGCCTCCGCGGGTACGCAGTATTTT
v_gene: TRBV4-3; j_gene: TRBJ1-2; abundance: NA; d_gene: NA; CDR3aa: CASSQTVSNYGYTF; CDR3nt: TGCGCCAGCAGCCAGACAGTTAGTAACTATGGCTACACCTTC
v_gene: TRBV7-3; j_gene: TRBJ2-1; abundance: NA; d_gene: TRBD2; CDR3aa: CASSLGGGPVNEQFF; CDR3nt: TGTGCCAGCTCCCTCGGGGGGGGGCCGGTAAATGAGCAGTTCTTC
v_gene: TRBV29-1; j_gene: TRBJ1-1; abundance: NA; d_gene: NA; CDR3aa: CSGDRGGNTEAFF; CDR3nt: TGCAGCGGTGACCGGGGGGGGAACACTGAAGCTTTCTTT
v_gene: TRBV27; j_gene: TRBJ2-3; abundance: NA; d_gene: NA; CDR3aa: CASNSRLAWDTQYF; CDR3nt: TGTGCCAGTAATTCCCGCCTAGCGTGGGATACGCAGTATTTT
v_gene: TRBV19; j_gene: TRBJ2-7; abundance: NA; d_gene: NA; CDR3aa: CASSISQSYEQYF; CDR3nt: TGTGCCAGTAGTATTTCTCAGTCCTACGAGCAGTACTTC
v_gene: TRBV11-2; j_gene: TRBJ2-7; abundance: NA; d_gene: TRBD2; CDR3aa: CASSLGGSGRSTYEQYF; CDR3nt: TGTGCCAGCAGCTTAGGGGGTTCCGGGAGGAGCACCTACGAGCAGTACTTC
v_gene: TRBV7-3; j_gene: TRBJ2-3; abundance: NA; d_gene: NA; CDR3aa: CASSLRGGAADTQYF; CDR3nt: TGTGCCAGCAGCCTTAGAGGGGGGGCCGCAGATACGCAGTATTTT
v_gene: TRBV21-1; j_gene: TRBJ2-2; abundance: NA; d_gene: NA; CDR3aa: CASSNRGLLHTGELFF; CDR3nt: TGTGCCAGCAGCAACCGTGGGCTCCTTCACACCGGGGAGCTGTTTTTT
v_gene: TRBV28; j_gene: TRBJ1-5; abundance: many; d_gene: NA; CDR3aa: CASTVAPWGNQPQHF; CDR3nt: TGTGCCAGCACCGTAGCGCCCTGGGGCAATCAGCCCCAGCATTTT
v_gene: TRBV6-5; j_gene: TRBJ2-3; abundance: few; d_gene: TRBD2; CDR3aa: CASSRTSGSTDTQYF; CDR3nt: TGTGCCAGCAGCCGGACTAGCGGAAGCACAGATACGCAGTATTTT
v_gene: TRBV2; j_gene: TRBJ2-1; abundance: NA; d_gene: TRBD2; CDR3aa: CASSKGLAGGIYNEQFF; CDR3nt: TGTGCCAGCAGTAAAGGACTAGCGGGAGGGATCTACAATGAGCAGTTCTTC
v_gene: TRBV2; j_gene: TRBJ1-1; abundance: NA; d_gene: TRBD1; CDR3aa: CASSETGSTEAFF; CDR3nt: TGTGCCAGCAGCGAGACAGGGTCCACTGAAGCTTTCTTT
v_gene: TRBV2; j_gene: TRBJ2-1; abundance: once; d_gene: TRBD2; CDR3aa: CASSGDSGGAGTNEQFF; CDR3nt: TGTGCCAGCAGTGGGGATAGCGGGGGGGCCGGGACCAATGAGCAGTTCTTC
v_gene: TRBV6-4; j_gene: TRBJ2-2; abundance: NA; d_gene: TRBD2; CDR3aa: CASSSTSGSTGELFF; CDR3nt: TGTGCCAGCAGTTCGACTAGCGGGTCCACCGGGGAGCTGTTTTTT
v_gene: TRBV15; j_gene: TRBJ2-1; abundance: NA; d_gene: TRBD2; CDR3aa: CATSRRGGYEQFF; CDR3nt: TGTGCCACCAGCAGGCGGGGGGGGTATGAGCAGTTCTTC
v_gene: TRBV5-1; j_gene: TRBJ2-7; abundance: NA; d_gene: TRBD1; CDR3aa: CASSFGQAYEQYF; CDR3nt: TGCGCCAGCAGCTTTGGACAGGCCTACGAGCAGTACTTC
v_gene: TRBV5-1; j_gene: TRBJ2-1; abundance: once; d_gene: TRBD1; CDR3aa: CASSRDRGRDEQFF; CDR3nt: TGCGCCAGTTCCCGGGACAGGGGGCGCGATGAGCAGTTCTTC
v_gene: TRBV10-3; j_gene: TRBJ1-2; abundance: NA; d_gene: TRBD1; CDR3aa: CAISPGTGIEYGYTF; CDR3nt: TGTGCCATCAGTCCCGGGACAGGGATCGAATATGGCTACACCTTC
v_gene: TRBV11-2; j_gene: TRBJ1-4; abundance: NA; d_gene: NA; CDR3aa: CASSPQPSNEKLFF; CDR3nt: TGTGCCAGCAGCCCACAGCCTTCTAATGAAAAACTGTTTTTT
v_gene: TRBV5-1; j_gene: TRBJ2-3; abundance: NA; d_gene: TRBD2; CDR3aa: CASSSQAGGTADTQYF; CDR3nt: TGCGCCAGCAGCTCACAAGCGGGGGGAACAGCAGATACGCAGTATTTT
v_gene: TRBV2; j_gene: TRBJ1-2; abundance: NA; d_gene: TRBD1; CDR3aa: CASSEALLDREDYGYTF; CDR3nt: TGTGCCAGCAGTGAAGCGCTTTTGGACAGGGAGGACTATGGCTACACCTTC
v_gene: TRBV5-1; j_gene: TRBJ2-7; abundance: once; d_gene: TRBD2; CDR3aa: CASSLVAGTTYEQYF; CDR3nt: TGCGCCAGCAGCTTGGTAGCGGGGACCACCTACGAGCAGTACTTC
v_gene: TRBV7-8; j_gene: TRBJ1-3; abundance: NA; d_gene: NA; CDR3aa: CASSLVRTAGNTIYF; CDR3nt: TGTGCCAGCAGCTTAGTTAGGACAGCTGGAAACACCATATATTTT